The present T cell receptor beta chain was sequenced within a study of cytomegalovirus exposure and HLA in healthy donors. With respect to this clone: Its antigen is not identified.

This CDR3 is built from 16 residues. Germline loops: CDR1 MNHNY, CDR2 SVGAGI (reference sequence). Trimming removed 6 bases from V and 1 base from J; junction bases left unmatched: 8. Study-wide points: Later examination showed HLA-associated TCR beta chains had greater clonal expansion than equally common others. Presence/absence analyses took donor sequencing depth as roughly uniform. Cytomegalovirus status, reportedly, was diagnosed with high specificity and sensitivity by the classifier. Earlier findings revealed that most TCR beta V segments proved productive either about 87% or about 30% of the time.

Amplification used 60 Vbeta primers and 13 Jbeta primers. Data came from immunoSEQ multiplex PCR; TCRdb stores just in-frame clones and leaves some out. The repertoire holds more than 150,000 clones, with around 75% as singletons. This receptor was obtained from a woman in her thirties in good health and CMV-seropositive. Sequencing input: PBMCs. The chain uses TRBV6-6 and TRBJ2-1, with 8 bases identical to TRBD2. CDR3 in amino acids: CASSQPGLVSYNEQFF. As DNA, the CDR3 is TGTGCCAGCAGCCAGCCGGGACTAGTTTCCTACAATGAGCAGTTCTTC.